The TCR beta chain under discussion was sequenced for a study of T cells in Graves' hyperthyroidism and ophthalmopathy. CDR3 length: 12 residues. With V trimmed by 3 bases and J by 10 bases, 3 bases remained unmatched. Germline V gene sequence: CDR1 SEHNR, CDR2 FQNEAQ (reference sequence). The sample holds a few counts of this clonotype. Antigen unknown. General study points: A model of 13 V-J features distinguished ophthalmopathy from stable hyperthyroidism.

Amplification targeted TCR beta CDR3 regions from RNA transcripts. Initially, a first-round RT-PCR of the TCR CDR3 employed the HTBI primer set. TCRdb reprocessed the multiplex PCR reads with MiXCR, giving one entry per CDR3 protein. The sample shows a few hundred thousand distinct CDR3 sequences, less than 25% of them seen only once. The material sequenced was blood. The receptor's source is a man aged 18 to 35 with Graves' hyperthyroidism. The chain couples TRBV7-9 to TRBJ2-1; 7 positions match TRBD2. The CDR3, as DNA: TGTGCCAGCAGCTTGGGGGGGAGCGAGCAGTTCTTC. This encodes CASSLGGSEQFF.